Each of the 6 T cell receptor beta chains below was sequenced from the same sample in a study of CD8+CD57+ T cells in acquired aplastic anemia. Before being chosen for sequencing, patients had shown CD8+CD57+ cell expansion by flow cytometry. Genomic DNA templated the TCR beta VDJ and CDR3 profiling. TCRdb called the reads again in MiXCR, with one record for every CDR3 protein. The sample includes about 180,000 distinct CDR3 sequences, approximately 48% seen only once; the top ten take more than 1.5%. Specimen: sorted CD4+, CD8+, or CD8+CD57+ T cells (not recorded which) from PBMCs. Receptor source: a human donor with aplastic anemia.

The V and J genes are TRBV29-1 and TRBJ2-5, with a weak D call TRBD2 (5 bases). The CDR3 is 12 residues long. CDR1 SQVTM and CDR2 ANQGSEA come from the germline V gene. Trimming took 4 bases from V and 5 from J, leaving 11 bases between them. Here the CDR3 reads CSVVPSRETQYF. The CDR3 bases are TGCAGCGTTGTCCCTAGCAGGGAGACCCAGTACTTC. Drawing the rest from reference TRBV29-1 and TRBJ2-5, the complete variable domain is SAVISQKPSRDICQRGTSLTIQCQVDSQVTMMFWYRQQPGQSLTLIATANQGSEATYESGFVIDKFPISRPNLTFSTLTVSNMSPEDSSIYLCSVVPSRETQYFGPGTRLLVL.

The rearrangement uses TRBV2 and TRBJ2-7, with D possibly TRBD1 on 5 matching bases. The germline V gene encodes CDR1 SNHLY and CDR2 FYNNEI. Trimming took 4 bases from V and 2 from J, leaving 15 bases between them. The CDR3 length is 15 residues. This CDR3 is CASSATGSLTYEQYF. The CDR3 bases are TGTGCCAGCAGTGCCACAGGAAGCCTAACCTACGAGCAGTACTTC.

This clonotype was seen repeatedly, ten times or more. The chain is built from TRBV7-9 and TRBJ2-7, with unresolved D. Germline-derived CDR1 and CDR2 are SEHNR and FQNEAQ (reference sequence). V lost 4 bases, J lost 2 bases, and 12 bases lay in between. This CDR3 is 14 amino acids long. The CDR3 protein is CASSSRILTYEQYF. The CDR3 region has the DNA TGTGCCAGCAGCTCCCGGATATTGACCTACGAGCAGTACTTC.

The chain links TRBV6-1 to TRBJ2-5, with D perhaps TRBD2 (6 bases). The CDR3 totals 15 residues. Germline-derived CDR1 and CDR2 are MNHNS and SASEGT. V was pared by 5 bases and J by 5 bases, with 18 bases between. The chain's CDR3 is CASSPDRGRGETQYF. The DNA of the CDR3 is TGTGCCAGCAGTCCCGACCGGGGCCGGGGGGAGACCCAGTACTTC.

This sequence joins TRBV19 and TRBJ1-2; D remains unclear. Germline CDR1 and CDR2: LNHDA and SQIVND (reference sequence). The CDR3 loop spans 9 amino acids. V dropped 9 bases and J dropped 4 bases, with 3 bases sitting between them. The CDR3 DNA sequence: TGTGCCAGGGCCTATGGCTACACCTTC. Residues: CARAYGYTF.

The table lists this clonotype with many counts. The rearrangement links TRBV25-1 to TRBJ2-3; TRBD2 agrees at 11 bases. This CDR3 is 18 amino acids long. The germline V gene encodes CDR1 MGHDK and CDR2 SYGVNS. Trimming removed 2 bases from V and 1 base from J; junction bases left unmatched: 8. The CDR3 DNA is TGTGCCAGCAGTGAAGGGGGGTTAGCGGGAGGGCGCACAGATACGCAGTATTTT. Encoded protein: CASSEGGLAGGRTDTQYF.